This is a list of T cell receptor beta chains from one sample in a study of OX40 agonist ivuxolimab in advanced cancers. Profiling relied on immunoSEQ multiplex PCR, and the TCRdb table lists in-frame clones only, not all of them. The data show about 43,000 clones, over 90% seen once. The sample consisted of CD4+ or CD8+ T cells sorted from blood, taken in a trial of the OX40 agonist ivuxolimab. These receptors were taken from an adult with an advanced solid tumor such as melanoma, head and neck, liver or kidney cancer. CDR3s include the opening cysteine and the closing phenylalanine or tryptophan. A D gene is named only where the DNA matches it firmly. Rows give clone size only sometimes, using once, few, many, or a class for an expanded clone.

clone size	V gene	J gene	CDR3 length	D gene	CDR3 DNA	CDR3 protein
once	TRBV6-5	TRBJ2-7	14	.	TGTGCCAGCAGTTCCTCCGGGGGAGTCTACGAGCAGTACTTC	CASSSSGGVYEQYF
.	TRBV5-4	TRBJ2-7	13	.	TGTGCCAGCAGCTCTTGGTCCAGTTACGAGCAGTACTTC	CASSSWSSYEQYF
.	TRBV6-5	TRBJ1-5	14	.	TGTGCCAGCAGGGCGGGGGCCTTCAATCAGCCCCAGCATTTT	CASRAGAFNQPQHF
.	TRBV5-6	TRBJ2-2	16	TRBD2	TGTGCCAGCAGCTTGGGGCTAGCGGGAGTCTCCGGGGAGCTGTTTTTT	CASSLGLAGVSGELFF
once	TRBV7-9	TRBJ2-3	12	.	TGTGCCAGCAGCCCAGGGACAGATACGCAGTATTTT	CASSPGTDTQYF
.	TRBV5-1	TRBJ2-5	15	TRBD2	TGCGCCAGCAGCTTTCTAGCGGGAAGGAGAGAGACCCAGTACTTC	CASSFLAGRRETQYF
.	TRBV4-1	TRBJ2-1	16	TRBD2	TGCGCCAGCAGAGAAACTAGCGGGAGGGCCAGAGATGAGCAGTTCTTC	CASRETSGRARDEQFF
.	TRBV2	TRBJ2-7	13	.	TGTGCCAGCATCGGGGGTGGGACCTACGAGCAGTACTTC	CASIGGGTYEQYF
.	TRBV23-1	TRBJ1-1	13	TRBD1	TGCGCCAGCGGTACAGGGGGCAACACTGAAGCTTTCTTT	CASGTGGNTEAFF
.	TRBV11-2	TRBJ2-7	15	.	TGTGCCAGCAGGGGTTCCTCCGGGTCAGACTACGAGCAGTACTTC	CASRGSSGSDYEQYF
.	TRBV29-1	TRBJ2-1	10	.	TGCAGCGTTGGGGAGCGGGAGCAGTTCTTC	CSVGEREQFF
.	TRBV7-7	TRBJ1-1	13	.	TGTGCTAGCAGCTTAGGGCGGAACACTGAAGCTTTCTTT	CASSLGRNTEAFF
.	TRBV27	TRBJ2-1	13	.	TGTGCCAGCAGTTCCAGGGCCTACAATGAGCAGTTCTTC	CASSSRAYNEQFF
once	TRBV9	TRBJ2-3	14	TRBD1	TGTGCCAGCAGCGCGGGACAGGGACCAGATACGCAGTATTTT	CASSAGQGPDTQYF
.	TRBV7-7	TRBJ2-5	18	TRBD2	TGTGCTAGCAGCCCCGGACTAGCGGTCCAATCGTACCAAGAGACCCAGTACTTC	CASSPGLAVQSYQETQYF
.	TRBV10-3	TRBJ2-7	15	.	TGTGCCATCAGTGAGTCTTTTGCGCGGGAATACGAGCAGTACTTC	CAISESFAREYEQYF
.	TRBV5-1	TRBJ2-1	15	.	TGCGCCAGCTTTACGGGAGCGGATAGGTACAATGAGCAGTTCTTC	CASFTGADRYNEQFF
.	TRBV10-1	TRBJ1-1	12	TRBD1	TGCGCCAGCGAAACAGGGGTCGCTGAAGCTTTCTTT	CASETGVAEAFF
.	TRBV7-9	TRBJ2-5	13	.	TGTGCCAGCAACCCTTTAAGCTGGGAGACCCAGTACTTC	CASNPLSWETQYF
.	TRBV7-6	TRBJ2-7	13	.	TGTGCCAGCAGCTTAGCGGCCTCCTACGAGCAGTACTTC	CASSLAASYEQYF
.	TRBV28	TRBJ1-5	15	TRBD1	TGTGCCAGCAGTTTATACAGGGGCACCAATCAGCCCCAGCATTTT	CASSLYRGTNQPQHF
.	TRBV27	TRBJ1-1	12	TRBD1	TGTGCCAGCGGGACAGGGGGCACTGAAGCTTTCTTT	CASGTGGTEAFF
.	TRBV18	TRBJ2-7	13	TRBD1	TGTGCCAGCTCACCCGGGACAGCCTACGAGCAGTACTTC	CASSPGTAYEQYF
.	TRBV9	TRBJ1-2	14	TRBD1	TGTGCCAGCAGCGTAGGGGGACAGAGTTATGGCTACACCTTC	CASSVGGQSYGYTF
.	TRBV28	TRBJ2-7	13	.	TGTGCCAGCAGGGAGGGGGATCCCTACGAGCAGTACTTC	CASREGDPYEQYF
.	TRBV29-1	TRBJ1-2	12	.	TGCAGCGTTGAAAGGGGGGTCGGTGGCTACACCTTC	CSVERGVGGYTF
.	TRBV7-9	TRBJ2-7	12	.	TGTGCCAGCAGCTTTCCAACCCACGAGCAGTACTTC	CASSFPTHEQYF
.	TRBV5-1	TRBJ2-7	15	TRBD2	TGCGCCAGCAGCCCCGAAGCGGGAGGGTTGAGGGAGCAGTACTTC	CASSPEAGGLREQYF
.	TRBV9	TRBJ1-5	14	.	TGTGCCAGCAGCGGAGGACAGCTCAATCAGCCCCAGCATTTT	CASSGGQLNQPQHF
.	TRBV9	TRBJ2-7	16	TRBD1	TGTGCCAGCAGCGTAGGAGGGACAGGGCACTTCTACGAGCAGTACTTC	CASSVGGTGHFYEQYF
.	TRBV9	TRBJ2-7	15	.	TGTGCCAGCAGCGTAGATGGCGTATCCCCCTACGAGCAGTACTTC	CASSVDGVSPYEQYF
.	TRBV5-1	TRBJ1-1	14	.	TGCGCCAGCAGCTTGGGACTGGGACACACTGAAGCTTTCTTT	CASSLGLGHTEAFF
.	TRBV12-5	TRBJ1-1	15	.	TGTGCTAGTGCCACTGGGGTAGGGGGGGGCACTGAAGCTTTCTTT	CASATGVGGGTEAFF
.	TRBV2	TRBJ2-7	14	TRBD2	TGTGCCAGCAGTGAATTGGGAGGGTTCTACGAGCAGTACTTC	CASSELGGFYEQYF
once	TRBV9	TRBJ2-5	17	TRBD2	TGTGCCAGCAGGGGACTAGCGGGAAGTTGGAACCAAGAGACCCAGTACTTC	CASRGLAGSWNQETQYF
.	TRBV4-2	TRBJ2-7	15	TRBD2	TGTGCCAGCAGCCGCCGGGAAGCGGGAATCTACGAGCAGTACTTC	CASSRREAGIYEQYF
.	TRBV5-4	TRBJ2-3	15	.	TGTGCCAGCAGCTCGGAGCTCTTGAGCACAGATACGCAGTATTTT	CASSSELLSTDTQYF
once	TRBV5-1	TRBJ1-1	11	.	TGCGCCAGCAGCTCCGGACTTGAAGCTTTCTTT	CASSSGLEAFF
.	TRBV11-3	TRBJ2-1	12	.	TGTGCCAGCAGCTTAGAAGGGAATGAGCAGTTCTTC	CASSLEGNEQFF
.	TRBV5-5	TRBJ1-1	15	.	TGTGCCAGCAGCTTGGGGGGACTGACCAACACTGAAGCTTTCTTT	CASSLGGLTNTEAFF
.	TRBV5-8	TRBJ1-5	15	TRBD1	TGTGCCAGCAGCCTTGGGACAGGCGGGAATCAGCCCCAGCATTTT	CASSLGTGGNQPQHF
.	TRBV30	TRBJ2-5	14	.	TGTGCCTGGGGGGGCCGGGTCGGACAAGAGACCCAGTACTTC	CAWGGRVGQETQYF
.	TRBV5-5	TRBJ2-7	12	.	TGTGCCAGCAGCTTGGTAGGCTACGAGCAGTACTTC	CASSLVGYEQYF
.	TRBV7-9	TRBJ2-5	14	TRBD2	TGTGCCCTTAAACCGGCGGGAGTTTCAGAGACCCAGTACTTC	CALKPAGVSETQYF
.	TRBV25-1	TRBJ1-1	13	TRBD1	TGTGCCACCGCGGGACAGGGTATCACTGAAGCTTTCTTT	CATAGQGITEAFF
.	TRBV27	TRBJ2-3	14	TRBD1	TGTGCCAGCAGGACAGGGTCTAGCACAGATACGCAGTATTTT	CASRTGSSTDTQYF
.	TRBV11-2	TRBJ2-3	16	TRBD2	TGTGCCAGCAGCTCGACAGGACTAGCGATTGCGGATACGCAGTATTTT	CASSSTGLAIADTQYF